Shown below are 8 T cell receptor beta chains from a single sample sequenced in a study of T cells in Graves' hyperthyroidism and ophthalmopathy. TCR beta CDR3 sequences were amplified from RNA transcripts. Primed by the HTBI set, a first-round RT-PCR was run on the TCR CDR3. Via MiXCR, TCRdb re-called the multiplex PCR reads, giving one row per CDR3 protein. The sample contains under 650,000 distinct CDR3 sequences, about a sixth of which appear only once. The sample consisted of blood. The receptors derive from a young woman with Graves' hyperthyroidism.

This clonotype appeared a few times. This chain uses TRBV5-1 with TRBJ1-2; D may be TRBD1 (6 bases). V lost 5 bases, J lost 4 bases, and 12 bases lay in between. The CDR3 has 13 residues. CDR1 and CDR2 from the germline V gene are SGHRS and YFSETQ. The CDR3 protein is CASSPDSTYGYTF. DNA of the CDR3: TGCGCCAGCAGTCCGGACAGTACCTATGGCTACACCTTC.

The chain joins TRBV20-1 to TRBJ1-2; D gene uncertain. Trimming pared 8 bases from V and 3 bases from J, leaving 7 bases between. Germline-derived CDR1 and CDR2 are DFQATT and SNEGSKA (reference sequence). This CDR3 comprises 10 residues. CDR3 nucleotide sequence: TGCAGTAATAGGGACTATGGCTACACCTTC. It codes for CSNRDYGYTF.

The chain combines TRBV6-1 with TRBJ2-1; 10 positions agree with TRBD2. The last part of the DNA fits TRBJ2-7 better; the J call may be wrong. Germline assignment: CDR1 MNHNS and CDR2 SASEGT. There are 14 residues in the CDR3. The CDR3 DNA reads TGTGCCAGCACGGGACTAGCGTCCTACAATGAGCAGTACTTC. This gives the protein CASTGLASYNEQYF.

This clonotype was detected many times. The junction departs from germline at one end; a sequencing error may be responsible. The chain is built from TRBV11-2 and TRBJ2-1; a possible D gene is TRBD1 (6 bases). The CDR3 is 14 amino acids. Germline V CDR1 and CDR2: SGHAT, FQNNGV. The CDR3 spells CASSYGGDFNGQFF. In nucleotides, the CDR3 is TGTGCCAGCTCCTATGGGGGCGACTTCAATGGGCAGTTCTTC.

This clonotype was seen at least ten times. The V and J genes are TRBV6-1 and TRBJ2-5; D is undetermined. Germline values: CDR1 MNHNS, CDR2 SASEGT. V gave up 2 bases and J gave up 4 bases, with 14 bases separating them. CDR3 length equals 15 residues. The CDR3 DNA sequence: TGTGCCAGCAGTGAATCGAGCTGGGTCCCAGAGACCCAGTACTTC. Amino acid sequence: CASSESSWVPETQYF.

This clonotype was counted ten times or more. The chain is built from TRBV24-1 and TRBJ2-7; possibly TRBD2 for D (6 bases). CDR3 length: 13 amino acids. Germline V lookup: CDR1 KGHDR, CDR2 SFDVKD. The germline V and J ends were trimmed by 2 bases and 5 bases, with 9 bases remaining between them. The CDR3 DNA sequence: TGTGCCACCAGTGATTGGAGGGGCCACGAGCAGTACTTC. It translates to CATSDWRGHEQYF.

V and J are TRBV5-4 and TRBJ2-5; tentative D call: TRBD1 (7 bases). Trimming took off 4 bases at V and 1 base at J, with 17 bases between the two ends. CDR1 is SGHNT and CDR2 is YYREEE in the germline V gene (reference sequence). This CDR3 has 16 amino acids. CDR3 residues: CASSAGAQGGQETQYF. The CDR3 DNA sequence: TGTGCCAGCAGCGCGGGCGCCCAGGGGGGCCAAGAGACCCAGTACTTC. The variable domain in full, completed from reference TRBV5-4 and TRBJ2-5, reads ETGVTQSPTHLIKTRGQQVTLRCSSQSGHNTVSWYQQALGQGPQFIFQYYREEENGRGNFPPRFSGLQFPNYSSELNVNALELDDSALYLCASSAGAQGGQETQYFGPGTRLLVL.

This clonotype was found many times. The V gene is TRBV20-1, the J gene TRBJ1-5, with TRBD1 as a possible D gene (6 bases). CDR1 and CDR2 from the germline V gene are DFQATT and SNEGSKA (reference sequence). Deletions cut 3 bases from V and 4 bases from J, with 13 bases between. This CDR3 comprises 14 residues. CDR3 protein: CSASGTGINQPQHF. CDR3 nucleotides: TGCAGTGCTAGCGGAACAGGGATAAATCAGCCCCAGCATTTT.